Sequencing of this T cell receptor beta chain was carried out in a study of blood T cells in healthy people across ages. In the case of this clonotype: No antigen is known for it.

Study outcomes and limitations: A strong correlation between TCR beta diversity and naive T cell percentage was seen.

Looked up from germline, CDR1 is MNHEY and CDR2 is SVGAGI. The CDR3 has 13 amino acids. V was shortened by 6 bases and J by 5 bases, with 11 bases between the two germline ends. A sample-barcoded 5' primer and a J-beta primer mix were used in a second PCR of roughly 7 to 11 cycles. Each CDR3 protein gets one entry after TCRdb re-called the 5' RACE reads with MiXCR. This repertoire shows about 1.5 million distinct CDR3 sequences, 42% found once; its top ten account for about 4%. This chain links TRBV6-5 with TRBJ2-1, with a weak D call TRBD2 (5 bases). This TCR came from a woman aged 18-29 years in good health. Sequenced sample: blood. CDR3 loop: CASRTGLHNEQFF. The CDR3 DNA reads as TGTGCCAGCAGAACTGGACTGCACAATGAGCAGTTCTTC.